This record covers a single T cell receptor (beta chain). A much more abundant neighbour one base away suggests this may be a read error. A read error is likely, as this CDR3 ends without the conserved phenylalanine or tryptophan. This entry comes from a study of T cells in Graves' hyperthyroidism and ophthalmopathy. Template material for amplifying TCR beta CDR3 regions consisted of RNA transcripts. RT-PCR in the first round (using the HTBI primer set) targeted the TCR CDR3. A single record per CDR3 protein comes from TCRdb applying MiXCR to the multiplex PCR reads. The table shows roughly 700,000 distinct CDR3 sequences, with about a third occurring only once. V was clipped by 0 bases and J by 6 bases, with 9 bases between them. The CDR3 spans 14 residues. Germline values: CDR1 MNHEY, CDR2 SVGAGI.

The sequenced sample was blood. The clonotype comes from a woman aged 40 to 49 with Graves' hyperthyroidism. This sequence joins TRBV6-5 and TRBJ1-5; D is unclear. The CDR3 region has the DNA TGTGCCAGCAGTTACTCTGCGGCCGGTCAGCCCCAGCATCTT. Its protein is CASSYSAAGQPQHL.